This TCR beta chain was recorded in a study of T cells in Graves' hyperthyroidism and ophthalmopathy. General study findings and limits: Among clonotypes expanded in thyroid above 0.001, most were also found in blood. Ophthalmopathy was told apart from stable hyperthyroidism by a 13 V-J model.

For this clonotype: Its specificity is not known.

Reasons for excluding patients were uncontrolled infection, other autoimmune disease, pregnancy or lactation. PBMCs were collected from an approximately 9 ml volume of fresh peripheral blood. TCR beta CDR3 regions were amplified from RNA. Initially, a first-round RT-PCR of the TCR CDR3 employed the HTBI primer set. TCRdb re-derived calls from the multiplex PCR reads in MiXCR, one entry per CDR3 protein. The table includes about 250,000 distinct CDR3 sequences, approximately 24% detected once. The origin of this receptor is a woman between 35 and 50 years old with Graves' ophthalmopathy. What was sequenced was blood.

Written as DNA, the CDR3 is TGTGCCAGCAGCGTAGGGGCGGGAGGCGTTTACGAGCAGTACTTC. This codes for CASSVGAGGVYEQYF. The chain employs TRBV9 and TRBJ2-7; 8 nucleotides agree with TRBD2. The ends lost 0 bases at V and 4 bases at J; junction bases unmatched: 6. Per germline, CDR1 SGDLS and CDR2 YYNGEE. This CDR3 region has 15 residues.